These 23 T cell receptor beta chains share one sample of origin, sequenced in a study of blood T cell repertoires in COVID-19 (dated by TCRdb to about 2020). The protocol used for the library was the immunoSEQ multiplex PCR assay. Held by TCRdb, this immuneACCESS table contains in-frame sequences only and omits some clones. Under half of the omission traces to an unresolved V gene where checked; the cause of the rest is unknown. The sample table records 50,000 to 80,000 clones; 75% to 95% of these occur just once. Clones ranked in the top ten supply around 9.1% of the sample. The specimen was peripheral blood. All receptors derive from a woman older than 75 with active COVID-19.

V usage is TRBV18 and J usage is TRBJ2-1, with TRBD2 identical over 8 bases. CDR1 and CDR2 (germline): KGHSH, LQKENI. V shed 3 bases, J shed 4 bases, and the junction held 2 bases outside the gene matches. CDR3 length equals 14 residues. The CDR3 spells CASSPSGGYNEQFF. The CDR3 coding sequence is TGTGCCAGCTCACCGTCGGGGGGGTACAATGAGCAGTTCTTC.

The rearrangement joins TRBV28 to TRBJ2-2; D gene unclear. This CDR3 comprises 14 residues. V gave up 2 bases and J gave up 1 base, with 5 bases separating them. CDR1 and CDR2 (germline): MDHEN, SYDVKM. CDR3 nucleotide sequence: TGTGCCAGCAGTTTAGTACAGAACACCGGGGAGCTGTTTTTT. Translating it yields CASSLVQNTGELFF.

This rearrangement joins TRBV19 to TRBJ2-6, with D hard to call. Germline V gives CDR1 LNHDA, CDR2 SQIVND (reference sequence). Trimming took 3 bases from V and 0 from J, leaving 12 bases between them. The CDR3 contains 17 residues. The CDR3 is CASSIQIYVSGANVLTF. CDR3 nucleotide sequence: TGTGCCAGTAGTATCCAGATTTACGTCTCTGGGGCCAACGTCCTGACTTTC.

The rearrangement joins TRBV28 to TRBJ1-6; D is unclear. The germline CDR1 and CDR2 sequences are MDHEN and SYDVKM. The length of the CDR3 is 16 residues. V was trimmed by 1 base and J by 8 bases, leaving 15 bases between them. The DNA of the CDR3 is TGTGCCAGCAGTTTATTCGGGATTGTCCCCTATTCACCCCTCCACTTT. This codes for CASSLFGIVPYSPLHF.

The gene calls are TRBV6-5 and TRBJ1-1; no firm D call. CDR1 is MNHEY and CDR2 is SVGAGI in the germline V gene. The CDR3 is 16 amino acids. Trimming left V 0 bases short and J 0 bases short, with 11 bases between. Written as DNA, the CDR3 is TGTGCCAGCAGTTACTCGGGCAGTATGATGAACACTGAAGCTTTCTTT. Protein: CASSYSGSMMNTEAFF.

The chain uses TRBV10-1 and TRBJ2-5, with a tentative D call TRBD2 (6 bases). The V and J ends lost 0 bases and 4 bases respectively, with 9 bases between them. CDR3 length: 14 amino acids. Germline assignment: CDR1 WNHNN and CDR2 SYGVQD (reference sequence). The CDR3 nucleotides are TGCGCCAGCAGTGAGTCGACGGGAGCAGAGACCCAGTACTTC. It translates to CASSESTGAETQYF.

The J gene is TRBJ2-6, the V gene TRBV3-1 (or the pseudogene TRBV3-2); D is perhaps TRBD2 (5 bases). V lost 5 bases, J lost 4 bases, and 12 bases lay in between. This CDR3 has 15 residues. Germline assignment: CDR1 LGHDT and CDR2 YNNKEL (reference sequence). Here the CDR3 DNA reads TGTGCCAGCAGCAGGACTCTTTCGGGGGCCAACGTCCTGACTTTC. Translation: CASSRTLSGANVLTF.

This chain uses TRBV12-5 with TRBJ2-3; TRBD1 agrees at 7 bases. Germline V gene sequence: CDR1 LGHNT, CDR2 FRNRAP. Losses at the gene ends were 2 bases for V and 5 bases for J; bases not matched to a gene: 4. CDR3 length equals 14 residues. CDR3 in DNA: TGTGCTAGTGGTTTGACAGGGGAGATAGATACGCAGTATTTT. Encoded protein: CASGLTGEIDTQYF.

The CDR3 reads CASSIGQGMTDTQYF. CDR3 coding DNA: TGTGCCAGTAGTATCGGGCAGGGAATGACAGATACGCAGTATTTT. The genes are TRBV19 and TRBJ2-3; weak D call: TRBD1 (5 bases). The V end was cut by 3 bases, the J end by 3 bases, with 13 bases between. The germline V gene encodes CDR1 LNHDA and CDR2 SQIVND (reference sequence). This CDR3 contains 15 residues.

This sequence joins TRBV28 and TRBJ1-2, with D possibly being TRBD1 (6 bases). Trimming left V 6 bases short and J 6 bases short, with 17 bases between. Germline-derived CDR1 and CDR2 are MDHEN and SYDVKM. The CDR3 runs to 14 residues. Written as DNA, the CDR3 is TGTGCCAGCAGGAGCGGGGGGCATCGGAATGGCTACACCTTC. Translation: CASRSGGHRNGYTF.

CDR3 DNA sequence: TGTGCCAGCAGACTGGGACTAGGTATGCAGTTCTTC. Translation gives CASRLGLGMQFF. V usage is TRBV12-3 or TRBV12-4 and J usage is TRBJ2-1; TRBD2 aligns across 8 bases. The CDR3 contains 12 residues. Trimming took 6 bases from V and 12 from J; bases not matched to a gene: 7.

This chain connects TRBV2 to TRBJ2-3; 11 positions match TRBD1. Germline V gives CDR1 SNHLY, CDR2 FYNNEI. The J segment lost 5 bases and the V segment lost 6 bases, leaving 13 bases of the junction unmatched. The CDR3 runs 17 residues. The CDR3 sequence: CASSDRARDRGKDTQYF. The CDR3, as DNA: TGTGCCAGCAGCGACCGTGCGCGGGACAGGGGGAAAGATACGCAGTATTTT.

The gene calls are TRBV6-5 and TRBJ2-7; 9 bases map to TRBD1. The junction had 3 bases not matched to a gene; V was cut back by 8 bases and J by 4 bases. CDR1 is MNHEY, CDR2 SVGAGI, per germline. The CDR3 has 12 amino acids. DNA for the CDR3: TGTGCCAGCGGGGGACAGGGATACGAGCAGTACTTC. Amino acid sequence: CASGGQGYEQYF.

The chain has TRBV6-5 and TRBJ1-4; TRBD1 matches at 9 bases. V gave up 0 bases and J gave up 5 bases; unmatched junction bases: 4. The length of the CDR3 is 16 residues. The germline V gene encodes CDR1 MNHEY and CDR2 SVGAGI. The CDR3 DNA reads TGTGCCAGCAGTTACTCGACAGGGGGTGGGAATGAAAAACTGTTTTTT. It yields the protein CASSYSTGGGNEKLFF.

The rearrangement joins TRBV23-1 to TRBJ1-1; TRBD1 might be the D (6 bases). TRBV23-1 is sorted into the ORF group, with uncertain function. V was trimmed by 2 bases and J by 0 bases, leaving 7 bases between them. This CDR3 spans 14 amino acids. The CDR3 is CASSQGQMNTEAFF. DNA for the CDR3: TGCGCCAGCAGTCAAGGACAGATGAACACTGAAGCTTTCTTT.

This chain uses TRBV6-6 with TRBJ2-3; 9 bases line up with TRBD1. J was trimmed by 2 bases and V by 6 bases; bases with no gene match: 3. The CDR3 runs to 14 residues. Germline CDR1 and CDR2: MNHNY and SVGAGI (reference sequence). CDR3 nucleotides: TGTGCCAGCAGGAGGACAGGGGACACAGATACGCAGTATTTT. This encodes CASRRTGDTDTQYF.

This clone was detected once. The gene calls are TRBV5-1 and TRBJ2-5; 12 nucleotides agree with TRBD2. The CDR3 runs 16 residues. Trimming removed 4 bases from V and 0 bases from J; junction bases left unmatched: 4. Germline CDR1 is SGHRS and CDR2 is YFSETQ. CDR3 nucleotides: TGCGCCAGCAGCCGAAGACTAGCGGGAGACCAAGAGACCCAGTACTTC. Its protein is CASSRRLAGDQETQYF.

CDR3 coding DNA: TGTGCCAGCAGCTTAGGGGGCCACGGGACCCAGTACTTC. This encodes CASSLGGHGTQYF. The V call is TRBV7-2, the J call TRBJ2-5; maybe TRBD1 (5 bases). The CDR3 contains 13 residues. Deletions cut 1 base from V and 7 bases from J, with 10 bases between. Germline-derived CDR1 and CDR2 are SGHTA and FQGNSA.

The V and J genes are TRBV2 and TRBJ2-5, with a tentative D call TRBD1 (6 bases). Between the trimmed V and J ends, which lost 2 bases and 5 bases, there was a span of 12 bases. This CDR3 is built from 14 residues. Germline CDR1 reads SNHLY; CDR2 reads FYNNEI. CDR3 amino acids: CASSETGPGETQYF. In nucleotides, the CDR3 is TGTGCCAGCAGTGAAACAGGGCCCGGGGAGACCCAGTACTTC.

The chain links TRBV5-4 to TRBJ2-1; 13 bases fit TRBD2. Germline V gives CDR1 SGHNT, CDR2 YYREEE (reference sequence). This CDR3 has 15 amino acids. After removal of 7 bases from V and 9 bases from J, the junction contained 10 bases not matched to a gene. CDR3: CASGAGTSGTGEQFF. The CDR3 DNA follows: TGTGCCAGCGGCGCCGGGACTAGCGGGACTGGTGAGCAGTTCTTC.

This sequence joins TRBV5-4 and TRBJ1-2, with D perhaps TRBD1 (5 bases). The ends were cut back, 4 bases at V and 2 bases at J, with 9 bases in the middle. Germline V lookup: CDR1 SGHNT, CDR2 YYREEE (reference sequence). The CDR3 has 13 amino acids. CDR3 sequence reads: CASSPDRNYGYTF. The CDR3 coding sequence is TGTGCCAGCAGCCCCGACAGAAACTATGGCTACACCTTC.

The V gene is TRBV6-5, the J gene TRBJ1-4, with D possibly matching TRBD1 (6 bases). Germline CDR1 MNHEY, CDR2 SVGAGI. The CDR3 is 14 residues long. The ends were cut back, 6 bases at V and 4 bases at J, with 12 bases in the middle. The CDR3 region has the DNA TGTGCCAGCAGCCAAGGGGGATTTAATGAAAAACTGTTTTTT. Residues: CASSQGGFNEKLFF.

V gene TRBV5-1 combines with J gene TRBJ2-2; maybe TRBD2 (6 bases). The V gene lost 0 bases and the J gene lost 2 bases, with 11 bases spanning the gap. CDR1 is SGHRS, CDR2 YFSETQ, per germline. The CDR3 runs to 16 residues. The DNA for the CDR3 is TGCGCCAGCAGCTTGGCCGGGGGACCCAACACCGGGGAGCTGTTTTTT. Translating gives CASSLAGGPNTGELFF.